This TCR beta chain came from a study of T cells in Graves' hyperthyroidism and ophthalmopathy. Points from the study as a whole: A 13 V-J signature model discriminated ophthalmopathy versus stable hyperthyroidism.

Note on this clonotype: The antigen remains undetermined.

V lost 3 bases, J lost 6 bases, and 10 bases lay in between. This CDR3 has 13 residues. CDR1 is SGDLS, CDR2 YYNGEE, per germline. Authors of the study amplified TCR beta CDR3 regions from RNA transcripts. Initially, a first-round RT-PCR of the TCR CDR3 employed the HTBI primer set. Each CDR3 protein is one row after TCRdb ran MiXCR on the multiplex PCR reads. The profile shows roughly 630,000 distinct CDR3 sequences, 15% to 17% of them singletons. The chain recombines TRBV9 with TRBJ2-1, with a weak D call TRBD1 (6 bases). This TCR was sampled from a young woman with Graves' hyperthyroidism. Sequenced sample: blood. The CDR3, as DNA: TGTGCCAGCAGCGCAGGACAGATCAATGAGCAGTTCTTC. It yields the protein CASSAGQINEQFF.